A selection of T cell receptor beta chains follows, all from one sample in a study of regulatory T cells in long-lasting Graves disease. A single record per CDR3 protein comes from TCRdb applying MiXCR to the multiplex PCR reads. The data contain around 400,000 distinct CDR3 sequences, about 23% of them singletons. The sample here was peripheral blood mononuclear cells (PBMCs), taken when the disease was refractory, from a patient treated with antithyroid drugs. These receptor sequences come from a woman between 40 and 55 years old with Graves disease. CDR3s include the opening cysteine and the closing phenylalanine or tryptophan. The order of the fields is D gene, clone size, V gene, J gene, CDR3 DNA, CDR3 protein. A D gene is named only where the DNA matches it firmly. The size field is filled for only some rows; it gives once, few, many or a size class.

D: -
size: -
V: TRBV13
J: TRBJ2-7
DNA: TGTGCCAGCAGCTTCGGGCTAGCGCAATACGAGCAGCACTTC
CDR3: CASSFGLAQYEQHF

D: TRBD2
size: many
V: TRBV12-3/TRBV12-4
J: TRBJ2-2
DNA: TGTGCCAGCAGCCGGACTAGCGGTGGGGAGCTGTTTTTT
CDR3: CASSRTSGGELFF

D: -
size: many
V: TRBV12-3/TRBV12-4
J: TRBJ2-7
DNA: TGTGCCAGCAGTTTACGGACAGCTAAAACATACTTC
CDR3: CASSLRTAKTYF

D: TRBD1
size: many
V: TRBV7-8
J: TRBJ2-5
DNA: TGTGCCAGCAGCTCCCGGGGGGGGGACAGGGGAAGGGAGACCCAGTACTTC
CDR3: CASSSRGGDRGRETQYF

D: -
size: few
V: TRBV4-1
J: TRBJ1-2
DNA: TGCGCCAGCAGCCAAGATCCTGAGGACTATGGCTACACCTTC
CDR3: CASSQDPEDYGYTF

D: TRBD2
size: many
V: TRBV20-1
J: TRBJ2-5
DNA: TGCAGTGCTAGAGCCTTGGGGACTAGCGGAGAGACCCAGTACTTC
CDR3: CSARALGTSGETQYF

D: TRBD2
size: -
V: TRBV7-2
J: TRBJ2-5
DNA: TGTGCCAGCAGCTTAGTACCCCGGGGGGGAGGGGAGACCCAGTACTTC
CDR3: CASSLVPRGGGETQYF

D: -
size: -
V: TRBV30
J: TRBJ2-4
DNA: TGTGCCTGGACCCCTGACCTAGCCAAAAACATTCAGTACTTC
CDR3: CAWTPDLAKNIQYF

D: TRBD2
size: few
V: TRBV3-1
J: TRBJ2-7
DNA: TGTGCCAGCAGCCAAGGGTGGGTAGCGGGAGTTAACGAGCAGTACTTC
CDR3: CASSQGWVAGVNEQYF

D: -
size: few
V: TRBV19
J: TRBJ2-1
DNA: TGTGCCAGCGGAGTCAGGCAGTTCTTC
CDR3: CASGVRQFF

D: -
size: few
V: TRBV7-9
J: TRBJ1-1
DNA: TGTGCCAGCAGCCCCTGGGCTTTCTTT
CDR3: CASSPWAFF

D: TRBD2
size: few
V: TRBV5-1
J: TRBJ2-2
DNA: TGCGCCAGCAGCTTGGTTTTAGCGGGAGGTCGCGGGGAGCTGTTTTTT
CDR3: CASSLVLAGGRGELFF

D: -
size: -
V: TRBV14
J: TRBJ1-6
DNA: TGTGCCAGCAGCCAAGAATCCCTGGCGAGCCTGAGCTCCTATAATTCACCCCTCCACTTT
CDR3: CASSQESLASLSSYNSPLHF

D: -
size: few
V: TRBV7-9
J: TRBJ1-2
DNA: TGTGCCAGCACCCGAGGAGTTGGCTACACCTTC
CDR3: CASTRGVGYTF

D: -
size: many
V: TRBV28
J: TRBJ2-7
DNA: TGTGCCAGCGGGGATGGGGTGGGATCCTACGAGCAGTACTTC
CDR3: CASGDGVGSYEQYF

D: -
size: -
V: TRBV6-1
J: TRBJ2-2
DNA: TGTGCCAGCAGCCGCCATCTCCCGCCCCGCAACACCGGGGAGCTGTTTTTT
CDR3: CASSRHLPPRNTGELFF

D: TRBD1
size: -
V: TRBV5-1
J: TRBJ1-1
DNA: TGCGCCAGCAGCCCTCGAGGACAGGGGGCCCCTGAAGCTTTCTTT
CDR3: CASSPRGQGAPEAFF

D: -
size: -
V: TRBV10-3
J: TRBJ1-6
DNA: TGTGCCATCAGTGAGTCGAAGGACGGAAATTCACCCCTCCACTTT
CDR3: CAISESKDGNSPLHF

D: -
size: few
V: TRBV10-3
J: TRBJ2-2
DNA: TGTGCCGCAGGGGTGGGAGACACCGGGGAGCTGTTTTTT
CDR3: CAAGVGDTGELFF

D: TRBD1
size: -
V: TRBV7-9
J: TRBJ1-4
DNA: TGTGCCAGCAGAACACAGGGGTTAAATGAAAAACTGTTTTTT
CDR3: CASRTQGLNEKLFF

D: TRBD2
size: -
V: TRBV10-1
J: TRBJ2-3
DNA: TGCGCCAGCAGTGAGCGTAGCGGGAGTACAGATACGCAGTATTTT
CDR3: CASSERSGSTDTQYF

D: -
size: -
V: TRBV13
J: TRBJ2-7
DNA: TGTGCCAGCAGCTTCATGGGACCCGGCTCCTACGAGCAGTACTTC
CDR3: CASSFMGPGSYEQYF

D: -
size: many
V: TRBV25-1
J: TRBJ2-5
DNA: TGTGCCAGCAGTGACCTTACTAGCTTCTCCCGGCGAGAGACCCAGTACTTC
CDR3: CASSDLTSFSRRETQYF

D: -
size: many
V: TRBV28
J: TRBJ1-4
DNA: TGTGCCAGCAGTTTCACGACATCGAAAAAACTGTTTTTT
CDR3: CASSFTTSKKLFF

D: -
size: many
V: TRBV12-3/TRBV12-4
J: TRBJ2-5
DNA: TGTGCCAGCAGTCCCGAACAGGGTATTGGTCCGAAGACCCAGTACTTC
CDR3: CASSPEQGIGPKTQYF

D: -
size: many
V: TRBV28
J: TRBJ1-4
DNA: TGTGCCAGCAGTTTCTCCGCGCCTAATGAAAAACTGTTTTTT
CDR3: CASSFSAPNEKLFF

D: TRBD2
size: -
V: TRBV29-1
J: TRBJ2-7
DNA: TGCAGCGTTCGGGGGGGGGTAAGCTACGAGCAGTACTTC
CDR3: CSVRGGVSYEQYF

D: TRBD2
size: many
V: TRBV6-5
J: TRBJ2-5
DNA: TGTGCCAGCAGTTACCCTGGGGTAGCGGGAGGCCCTCTTGGGGCGACCCAGTACTTC
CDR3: CASSYPGVAGGPLGATQYF

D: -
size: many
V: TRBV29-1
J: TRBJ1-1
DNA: TGCAGCTACTCAAATACCGGGACGGTGAACACTGAAGCTTTCTTT
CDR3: CSYSNTGTVNTEAFF

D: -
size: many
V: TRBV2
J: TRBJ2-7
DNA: TGTGCCAGCAGAACCAGGGGCGTCCCCTACGAGCAGTACTTC
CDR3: CASRTRGVPYEQYF

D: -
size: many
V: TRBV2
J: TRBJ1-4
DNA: TGTGCCAGCAGTGAAGGATGGGAAAAACTGTTTTTT
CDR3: CASSEGWEKLFF

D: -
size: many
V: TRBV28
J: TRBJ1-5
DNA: TGTGCCAGCAGTTTTCAGGGTAAACGGCAAAACCCCCAGCATTTT
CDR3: CASSFQGKRQNPQHF

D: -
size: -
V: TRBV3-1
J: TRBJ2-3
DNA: TGTGCCAGCAGCCAAGACGGGAGAATCACAGATACGCAGTATTTT
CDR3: CASSQDGRITDTQYF

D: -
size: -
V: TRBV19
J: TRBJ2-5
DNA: TGTGCCAGTACCCAACTGGCGGGACAAGAGACCCAGTACTTC
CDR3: CASTQLAGQETQYF

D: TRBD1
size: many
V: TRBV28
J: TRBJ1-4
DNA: TGTGCCAGCAGTTTACTTCGGGGACAGGGTAATGAAAAACTGTTTTTT
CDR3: CASSLLRGQGNEKLFF

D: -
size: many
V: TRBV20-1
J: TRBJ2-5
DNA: TGCAGTGCTAGAGATGGCGGACTACAAGAGACCCAGTACTTC
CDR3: CSARDGGLQETQYF

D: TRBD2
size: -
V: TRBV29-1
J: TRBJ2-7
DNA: TGCAGCGTTGGGGGGGGAGGTCAGAGGCAGTACTTC
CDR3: CSVGGGGQRQYF

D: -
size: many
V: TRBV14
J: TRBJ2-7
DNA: TGTGCCAGCAGCCAAGATTGGGGCGAGCAGTACTTC
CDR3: CASSQDWGEQYF

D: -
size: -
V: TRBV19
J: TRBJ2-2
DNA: TGTGCCAGTAGTATTACCGGGGAGCTGTTTTTT
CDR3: CASSITGELFF

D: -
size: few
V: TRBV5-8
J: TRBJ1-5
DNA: TGTGCCAGCAGCCCCGGGTGGGGGAAGGGTCAGCCCCAGCATTTT
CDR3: CASSPGWGKGQPQHF

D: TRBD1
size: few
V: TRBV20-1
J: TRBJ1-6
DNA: TGCAGTGCTAGAGAGAGGGACAGGGGGCAAAATTCACCCCTCCACTTT
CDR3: CSARERDRGQNSPLHF

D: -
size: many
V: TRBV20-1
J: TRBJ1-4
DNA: TGCAGTGCTAGGCCCTACAGGGTCCGGGGTGAAAAACTGTTTTTT
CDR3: CSARPYRVRGEKLFF

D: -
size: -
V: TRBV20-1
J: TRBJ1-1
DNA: TGCAGTGCTAGATCGTTCGAAGGGGGCACTGAAGCTTTCTTT
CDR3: CSARSFEGGTEAFF

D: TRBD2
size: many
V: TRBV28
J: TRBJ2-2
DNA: TGTGCCAGCAGTACACTAGCGGGAGGGCCCGGGGAGCTGTTTTTT
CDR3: CASSTLAGGPGELFF

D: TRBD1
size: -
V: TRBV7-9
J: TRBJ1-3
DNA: TGTGCCAGCAGCTTACTTCTACCGGGACAGGGGGAAAACACCATATATTTT
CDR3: CASSLLLPGQGENTIYF

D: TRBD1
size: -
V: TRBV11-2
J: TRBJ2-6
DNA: TGTGCCAGCAGGGGGACAGAACCCTCTCTAACTGGGGCCAACGTCCTGACTTTC
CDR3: CASRGTEPSLTGANVLTF

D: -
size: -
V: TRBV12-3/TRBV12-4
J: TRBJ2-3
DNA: TGTGCCAGCAGTTTAGCCCGGACTAGCACAGATACGCAGTATTTT
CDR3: CASSLARTSTDTQYF

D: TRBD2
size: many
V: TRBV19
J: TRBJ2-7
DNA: TGTGCCAGTAGTGTCCAGGGACTAGCGGCAGGGAGGTACGACGAGCAGTACTTC
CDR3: CASSVQGLAAGRYDEQYF

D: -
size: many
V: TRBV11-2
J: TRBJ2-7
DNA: TGTGCCAGCAGCTTAAGACCGGGACACCAAGACTACTTC
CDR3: CASSLRPGHQDYF

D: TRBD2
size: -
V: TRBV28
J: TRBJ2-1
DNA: TGTGCCAGTAAACCGGGACTAGCGGAAAATGAGCAGTTCTTC
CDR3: CASKPGLAENEQFF

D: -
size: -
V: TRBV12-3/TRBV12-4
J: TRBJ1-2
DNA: TGTGCCAGCAGTTTAGCGGGTCAGGAGATTAACTATGGCTACACCTTC
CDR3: CASSLAGQEINYGYTF

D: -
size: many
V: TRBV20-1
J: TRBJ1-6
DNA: TGCAGTGCTTTTACAGGGACTCGCTCACCCCTCCACTTT
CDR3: CSAFTGTRSPLHF

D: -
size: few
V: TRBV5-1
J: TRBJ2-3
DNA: TGCGCCAGCAGCTTGGTAGGGGTCCGCACAGATACGCAGTATTTT
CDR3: CASSLVGVRTDTQYF

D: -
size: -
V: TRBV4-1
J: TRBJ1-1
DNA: TGCGCCAGCAGCACCCTTCTTACGAGAGAAGCTTTCTTT
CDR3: CASSTLLTREAFF